The entry that follows covers one TCR beta chain sequence. TCRdb reprocessed the RACE reads via MiXCR and lists one record per CDR3 protein. The table lists tens of thousands of distinct CDR3 sequences, around 11% of them singletons. This specimen belongs to a study of human T cells and chemical hapten exposure. Unmatched junction bases numbered 12, after V lost 4 bases and J lost 5 bases. Germline assignment: CDR1 SGHTA and CDR2 FQGNSA. This CDR3 comprises 16 residues. Noted time point: pre-sensitization, week 0. The sample's treatment: therapeutic diphenylcyclopropenone sensitization with weekly scalp DPC.

The receptor was isolated from a woman aged 40 to 55 with alopecia areata. Some clones in this sample may be carry-over from other donors' samples. Sequencing was performed on whole blood, taken in connection with sensitization to the hapten diphenylcyclopropenone (DPC). V gene TRBV7-2 combines with J gene TRBJ2-7; 9 bases agree with TRBD1. The CDR3 here is CASSSQGIGTGNEQYF. DNA of the CDR3: TGTGCCAGCAGCTCCCAGGGGATTGGGACAGGGAACGAGCAGTACTTC.